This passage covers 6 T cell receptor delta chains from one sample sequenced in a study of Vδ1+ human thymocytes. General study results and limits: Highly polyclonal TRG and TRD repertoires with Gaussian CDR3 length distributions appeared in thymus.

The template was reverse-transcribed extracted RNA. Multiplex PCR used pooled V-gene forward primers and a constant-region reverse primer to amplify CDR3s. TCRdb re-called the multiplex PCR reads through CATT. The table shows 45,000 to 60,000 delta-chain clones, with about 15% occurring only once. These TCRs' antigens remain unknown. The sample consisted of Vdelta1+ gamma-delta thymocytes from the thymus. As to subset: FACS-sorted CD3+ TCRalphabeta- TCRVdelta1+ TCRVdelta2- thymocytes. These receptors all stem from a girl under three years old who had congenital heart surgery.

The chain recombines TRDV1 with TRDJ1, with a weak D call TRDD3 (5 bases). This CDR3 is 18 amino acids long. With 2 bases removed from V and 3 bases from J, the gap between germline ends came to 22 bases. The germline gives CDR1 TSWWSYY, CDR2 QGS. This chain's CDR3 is CALGEFCGALILSDKLIF. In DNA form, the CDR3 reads TGTGCTCTTGGGGAATTTTGCGGGGCTCTGATACTATCCGATAAACTCATCTTT.

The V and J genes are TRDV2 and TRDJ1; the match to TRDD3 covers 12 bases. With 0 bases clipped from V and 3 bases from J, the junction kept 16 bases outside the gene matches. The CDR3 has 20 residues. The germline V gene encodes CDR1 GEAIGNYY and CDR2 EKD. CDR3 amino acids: CACDTGPTGGYSDGADKLIF. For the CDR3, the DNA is TGTGCCTGTGACACCGGGCCCACTGGGGGATACAGCGACGGGGCCGATAAACTCATCTTT.

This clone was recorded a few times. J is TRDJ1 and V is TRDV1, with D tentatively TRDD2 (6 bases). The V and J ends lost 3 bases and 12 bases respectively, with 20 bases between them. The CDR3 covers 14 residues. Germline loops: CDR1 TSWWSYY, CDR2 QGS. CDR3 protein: CALGESRSLLPFIF. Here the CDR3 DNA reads TGTGCTCTTGGGGAGTCCCGTTCGCTCCTACCATTCATCTTT.

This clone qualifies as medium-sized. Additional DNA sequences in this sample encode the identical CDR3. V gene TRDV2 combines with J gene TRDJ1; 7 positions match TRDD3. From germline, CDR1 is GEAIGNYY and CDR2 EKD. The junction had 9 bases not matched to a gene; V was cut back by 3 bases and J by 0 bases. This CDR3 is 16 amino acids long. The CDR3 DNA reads TGTGCCTGTGACTCCCCTGGGGGTCAGTACACCGATAAACTCATCTTT. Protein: CACDSPGGQYTDKLIF.

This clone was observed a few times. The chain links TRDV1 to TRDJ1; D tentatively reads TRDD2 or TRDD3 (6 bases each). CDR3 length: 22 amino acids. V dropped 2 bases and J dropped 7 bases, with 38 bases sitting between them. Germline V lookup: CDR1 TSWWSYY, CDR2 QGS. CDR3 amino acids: CALGEMDTPPNTGLAPTGKLIF. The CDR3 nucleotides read TGTGCTCTTGGGGAAATGGATACCCCCCCTAATACTGGACTCGCTCCTACGGGTAAACTCATCTTT.

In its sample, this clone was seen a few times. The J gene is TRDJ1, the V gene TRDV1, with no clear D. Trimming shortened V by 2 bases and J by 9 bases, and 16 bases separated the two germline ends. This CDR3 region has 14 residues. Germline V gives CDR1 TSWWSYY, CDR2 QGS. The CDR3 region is CALGEGSETHQLIF. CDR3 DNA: TGTGCTCTTGGGGAAGGGTCGGAGACGCACCAACTCATCTTT.